Described below is a single T cell receptor beta chain sequence and its context. Its antigen target is currently unknown. The record has no base qualities; no much larger clone is one base away. This sample is part of a study of blood T cells in healthy people across ages (dated by TCRdb to between 2014 and 2017). For context, the study as a whole: In model experiments, roughly one uniquely barcoded TCR beta cDNA molecule per two T cells was captured by template switching. Age-related changes in TCR beta repertoire diversity were measured in the study by deep sequencing normalized with unique cDNA molecular identifiers. Using the same blood draw, the study looked at two additional independent replicas of 1 million unique cDNA reads for two donors, one aged 18 to 29 and the other aged 80 or older. To avoid experimental bias, donors of different ages were randomly spread across the sequencing lanes. The donors were divided into four age groups: young (average around 16 years), middle-aged (approximately 39), aged (62) and long-lived (roughly 88). What the authors observed across the whole study: Donor CMV infection status was unknown, potentially confounding age-related changes in expanded clonotypes. Since profiling was done on bulk unsorted PBMCs, naive and antigen-experienced compartments could not be conclusively compared. Total diversity estimates from one million sequenced T cells were considered lower bounds and underestimates. Compared with the aged group, the long-lived group had more naive CD4+ T cells, fewer expanded clones and increased TCR diversity, suggesting age selection. Observed TCR beta diversity correlated strongly with the percentage of naive T cells measured by flow cytometry. Observed TCR beta diversity per million T cells fell roughly linearly with age, and a significant reduction was already apparent by age about 38.

The library relied on 5' RACE. The sequencing machine was an Illumina HiSeq 2500. A second PCR of 7 to 11 cycles was performed with a sample-barcoded 5' primer and a J-beta primer mix. A unique molecular identifier was introduced onto each TCR beta cDNA molecule by a template-switch 5' adaptor carrying 12 random nucleotides. Each sample yielded at least 2.5 million CDR3-containing paired-end reads. First-strand cDNA was synthesized from all RNA with the Mint cDNA synthesis kit, primed by a TRBC-specific oligonucleotide. All cDNA was treated with uracil-DNA glycosylase and then went through a first 18-cycle PCR with the universal primers M1SS and BC2_uni_R. Concerning the study's data processing: Normalization of each sample was performed by random selection of 1 million high-quality reads, each carrying a distinct molecular identifier. Reads with shared molecular identifiers were discarded instead of being binned into consensus sequences. MiTCR, with a Q25 quality threshold and the strictest error-elimination algorithm, was used for CDR3 identification, clonotype clustering and error correction. A nonparametric unseen species model with Euler transformation was used to estimate a lower bound on total TCR beta diversity. TCRdb reworked the public reads: Q25 trimming with fastp, MiXCR clone assembly, productive beta chains retained. Each entry is one CDR3 protein sequence, shown with its most common DNA and genes. TCRdb, not the original authors, processed these V and J calls. A total of about 970,000 distinct CDR3 sequences appear in this sample, just over 50% of them only once. Roughly 23% of the sample goes to the ten largest clones.

Reading from cysteine to phenylalanine, the CDR3 counts 16 amino acids. Only the CDR3 region is kept as DNA, spanning 48 bases read in frame from base 1. Donors were about 36 systemically healthy Caucasian individuals from Russia aged roughly 6 to 90 years. About 10 milliliters of peripheral blood were drawn from each donor into EDTA-treated Vacutainer tubes. Ficoll-Paque density-gradient centrifugation was used to isolate PBMCs, with at least 7 million per sample. Total RNA was extracted from PBMCs with Trizol reagent, with at least 5 micrograms obtained per sample. Naive CD45RAhigh/CD27high T cell percentages were measured by flow cytometry on a PBMC aliquot from every donor.

The TCR sequence derives from a woman aged 55-69 years in good health. The specimen sequenced was blood. The chain is made from TRBV21-1 and TRBJ2-5; whether TRBD2, the table's D call, matches the DNA was not checked. TRBV21-1 is reported as a pseudogene. The DNA reads as follows: TGTGCCAGCAGCAAAGGGGGTAGCGGGAGCGCCAATGAGCAGTACTTC. Protein translation: CASSKGGSGSANEQYF.